This TCR beta chain was obtained from a study of T cell responses to AZD1222 COVID-19 vaccine. The table lists this clone with a count of one. Its antigen is as yet unknown. Notes on the study in general: Unmutated variant regions reportedly attract nearly half of all spike-specific TCRs. Two doses of AZD1222 preceded a rise in Spike-specific TCR breadth and depth. Clonal diversity was possibly underestimated, and the donors were mostly white British, with more females. Seropositive AZD1222 recipients at baseline numbered only 5 or 6.

Sequencing used immunoSEQ multiplex PCR; TCRdb keeps in-frame clones, though not all of them. This table has about 55,000 clones, 80% to 90% appearing once. This specimen was peripheral blood, taken on day 0 of AZD1222 vaccination. The clonotype was recovered from an adult in good health.

The CDR3 DNA reads TGTGCCAGCAGTAGTGTGGTTGGGACAGGGGTTTATTCACCCCTCCACTTT. The encoded protein is CASSSVVGTGVYSPLHF. The chain links TRBV27 to TRBJ1-6; 10 bases align to TRBD1. There are 17 residues in the CDR3. Germline V gene sequence: CDR1 MNHEY, CDR2 SMNVEV (reference sequence). V trimming: 5 bases; J trimming: 8 bases; junction bases outside the gene matches: 12.